The clone carrying this T cell receptor beta chain was recorded a few times. The sample comes from a study of blood T cell repertoires in COVID-19. Overall study: The samples span acute and convalescent COVID-19 from the United States, Italy and Spain. Sources were T cells, B-cell-depleted T cells, or PBMCs; the material itself was cDNA or gDNA.

CDR3 length: 14 residues. V was clipped by 2 bases and J by 3 bases, with 8 bases between them. CDR1 is SGHRS and CDR2 is YFSETQ in the germline V gene. In the source study's methods: Estimated nucleated cell counts came from reference gene primer amplification. This table comes from immunoSEQ multiplex PCR, and its TCRdb copy is limited to in-frame clones, with some not included. V, J and clone size reflect that table, while D and trimming were determined from the DNA. The sample records more than 200,000 clones, around 88% being singletons. The sequence was collected from a man aged 80 or over with acute or convalescent COVID-19. The material sequenced was peripheral blood. V is TRBV5-1 and J is TRBJ2-2; D might be TRBD1 (5 bases). The CDR3: CASSLSRDTGELFF. CDR3 in DNA: TGCGCCAGCAGCTTATCCAGGGACACCGGGGAGCTGTTTTTT.